The present entry profiles one TCR beta chain with its context. Authors' methods: Reference gene primer amplification gave estimated nucleated cell counts. Sequenced by immunoSEQ multiplex PCR; TCRdb stores in-frame clones only, minus some. D and trimming were read from the DNA, whereas the V and J calls and clone size are those reported in that table. Among more than 95,000 clones listed, around 87% were seen once. This sample is part of a study of blood T cell repertoires in COVID-19. In the study overall: The United States, Italy and Spain were the sources of the acute and convalescent COVID-19 samples. Sources were T cells, B-cell-depleted T cells, or PBMCs; the material itself was cDNA or gDNA.

CDR3 length equals 13 residues. Germline V CDR1 and CDR2: SGDLS, YYNGEE. With 3 bases removed from V and 8 bases from J, the gap between germline ends came to 11 bases. The TCR comes from a human donor in a cohort sampled during active COVID-19. The specimen was peripheral blood. The V gene is TRBV9, the J gene TRBJ1-4; perhaps TRBD1 as D (5 bases). This chain's CDR3 is CASSAGGWEKLFF. The CDR3, as DNA: TGTGCCAGCAGCGCGGGGGGTTGGGAAAAACTGTTTTTT.